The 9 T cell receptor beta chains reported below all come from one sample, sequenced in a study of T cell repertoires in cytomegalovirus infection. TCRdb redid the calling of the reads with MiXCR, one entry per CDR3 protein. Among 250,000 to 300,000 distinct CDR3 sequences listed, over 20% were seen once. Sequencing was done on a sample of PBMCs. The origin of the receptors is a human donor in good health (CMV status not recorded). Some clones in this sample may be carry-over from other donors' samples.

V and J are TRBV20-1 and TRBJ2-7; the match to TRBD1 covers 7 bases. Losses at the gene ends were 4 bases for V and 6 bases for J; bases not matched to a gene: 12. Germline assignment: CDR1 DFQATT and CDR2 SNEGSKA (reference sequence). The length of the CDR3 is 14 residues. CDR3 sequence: CSAKTGAIPLEQYF. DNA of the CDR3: TGCAGTGCTAAAACAGGGGCAATACCCCTCGAGCAGTACTTC.

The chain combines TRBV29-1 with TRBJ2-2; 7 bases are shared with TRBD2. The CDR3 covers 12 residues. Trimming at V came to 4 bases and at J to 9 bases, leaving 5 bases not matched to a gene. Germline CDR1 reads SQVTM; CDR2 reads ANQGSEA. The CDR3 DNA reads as TGCAGCGTTGGGCAGGGAGGGAGGGAGCTGTTTTTT. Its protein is CSVGQGGRELFF.

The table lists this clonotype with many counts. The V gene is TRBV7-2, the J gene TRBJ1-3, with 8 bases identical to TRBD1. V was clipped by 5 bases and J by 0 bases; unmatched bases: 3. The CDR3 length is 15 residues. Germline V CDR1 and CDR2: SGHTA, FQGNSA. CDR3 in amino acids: CASSRDRTSGNTIYF. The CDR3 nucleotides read TGTGCCAGCAGCCGGGACAGGACCTCTGGAAACACCATATATTTT.

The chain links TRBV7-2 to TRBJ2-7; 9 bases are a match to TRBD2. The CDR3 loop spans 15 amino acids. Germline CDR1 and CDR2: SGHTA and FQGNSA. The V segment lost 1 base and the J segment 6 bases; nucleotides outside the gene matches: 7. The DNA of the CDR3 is TGTGCCAGCAGCTTAGGCGGGAGGGTATTGGCCGAGCAGTACTTC. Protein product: CASSLGGRVLAEQYF.

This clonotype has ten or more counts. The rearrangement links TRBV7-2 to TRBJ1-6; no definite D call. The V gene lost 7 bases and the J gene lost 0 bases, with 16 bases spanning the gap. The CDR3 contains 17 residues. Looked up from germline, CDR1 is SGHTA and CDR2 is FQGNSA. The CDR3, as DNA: TGTGCCAGCACCCGGGAGGGCGGGAGCTCCTATAATTCACCCCTCCACTTT. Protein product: CASTREGGSSYNSPLHF.

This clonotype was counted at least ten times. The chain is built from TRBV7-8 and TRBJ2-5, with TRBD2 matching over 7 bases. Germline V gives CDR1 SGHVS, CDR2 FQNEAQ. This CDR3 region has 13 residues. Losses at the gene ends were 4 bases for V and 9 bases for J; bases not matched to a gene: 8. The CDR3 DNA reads TGTGCCAGCAGCTCGCGGGGGAAGGACCCCCAGTACTTC. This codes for CASSSRGKDPQYF.

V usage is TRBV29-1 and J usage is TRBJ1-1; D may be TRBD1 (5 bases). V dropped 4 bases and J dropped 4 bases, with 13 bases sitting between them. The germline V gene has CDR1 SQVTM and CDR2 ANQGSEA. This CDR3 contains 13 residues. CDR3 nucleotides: TGCAGCGTTGTAGGGGCTGGGGGCACTGAAGCTTTCTTT. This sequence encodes CSVVGAGGTEAFF. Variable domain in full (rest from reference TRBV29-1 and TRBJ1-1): SAVISQKPSRDICQRGTSLTIQCQVDSQVTMMFWYRQQPGQSLTLIATANQGSEATYESGFVIDKFPISRPNLTFSTLTVSNMSPEDSSIYLCSVVGAGGTEAFFGQGTRLTVV.

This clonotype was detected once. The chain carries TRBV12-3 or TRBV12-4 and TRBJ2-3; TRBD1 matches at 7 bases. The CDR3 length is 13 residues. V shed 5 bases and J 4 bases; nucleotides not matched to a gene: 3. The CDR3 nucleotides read TGTGCCAGCAGTAAAGGGGGCGCAGATACGCAGTATTTT. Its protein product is CASSKGGADTQYF.

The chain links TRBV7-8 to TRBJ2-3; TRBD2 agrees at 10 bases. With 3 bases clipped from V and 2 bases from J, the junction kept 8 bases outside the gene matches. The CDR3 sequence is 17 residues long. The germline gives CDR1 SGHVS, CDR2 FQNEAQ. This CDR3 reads CASSFPTSGRYTDTQYF. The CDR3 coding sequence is TGTGCCAGCAGCTTTCCGACTAGCGGGCGATACACAGATACGCAGTATTTT.